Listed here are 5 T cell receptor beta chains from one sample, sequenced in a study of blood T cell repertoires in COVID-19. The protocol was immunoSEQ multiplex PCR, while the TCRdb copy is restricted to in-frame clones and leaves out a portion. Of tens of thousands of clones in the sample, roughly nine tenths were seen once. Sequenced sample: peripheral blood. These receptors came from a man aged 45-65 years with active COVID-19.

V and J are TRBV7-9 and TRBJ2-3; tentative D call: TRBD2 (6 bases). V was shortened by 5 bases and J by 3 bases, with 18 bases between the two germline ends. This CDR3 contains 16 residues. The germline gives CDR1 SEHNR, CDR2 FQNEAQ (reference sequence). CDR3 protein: CASSPAGSGWTDTQYF. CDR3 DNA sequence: TGTGCCAGCAGCCCGGCCGGGAGCGGGTGGACAGATACGCAGTATTTT.

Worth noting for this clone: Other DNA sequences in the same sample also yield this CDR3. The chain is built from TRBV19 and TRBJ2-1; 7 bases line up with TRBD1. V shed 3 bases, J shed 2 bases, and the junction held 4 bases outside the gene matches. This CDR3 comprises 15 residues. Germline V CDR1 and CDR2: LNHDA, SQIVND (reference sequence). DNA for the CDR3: TGTGCCAGTAGTATTCTCGGGACAGCCTACAATGAGCAGTTCTTC. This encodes CASSILGTAYNEQFF. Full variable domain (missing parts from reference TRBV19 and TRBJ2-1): DGGITQSPKYLFRKEGQNVTLSCEQNLNHDAMYWYRQDPGQGLRLIYYSQIVNDFQKGDIAEGYSVSREKKESFPLTVTSAQKNPTAFYLCASSILGTAYNEQFFGPGTRLTVL.

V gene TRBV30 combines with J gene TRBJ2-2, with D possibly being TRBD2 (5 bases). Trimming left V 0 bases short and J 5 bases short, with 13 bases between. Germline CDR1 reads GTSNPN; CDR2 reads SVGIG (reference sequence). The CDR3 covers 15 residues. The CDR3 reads CAWSVELAWTGELFF. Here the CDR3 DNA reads TGTGCCTGGAGTGTTGAGTTAGCGTGGACCGGGGAGCTGTTTTTT. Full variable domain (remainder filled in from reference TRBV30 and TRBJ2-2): SQTIHQWPATLVQPVGSPLSLECTVEGTSNPNLYWYRQAAGRGLQLLFYSVGIGQISSEVPQNLSASRPQDRQFILSSKKLLLSDSGFYLCAWSVELAWTGELFFGEGSRLTVL.

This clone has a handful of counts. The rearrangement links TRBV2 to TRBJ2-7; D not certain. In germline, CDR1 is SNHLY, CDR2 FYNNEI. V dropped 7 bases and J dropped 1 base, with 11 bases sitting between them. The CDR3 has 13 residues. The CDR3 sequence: CASTFTLSYEQYF. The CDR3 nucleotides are TGTGCCAGCACTTTCACTCTGTCCTACGAGCAGTACTTC.

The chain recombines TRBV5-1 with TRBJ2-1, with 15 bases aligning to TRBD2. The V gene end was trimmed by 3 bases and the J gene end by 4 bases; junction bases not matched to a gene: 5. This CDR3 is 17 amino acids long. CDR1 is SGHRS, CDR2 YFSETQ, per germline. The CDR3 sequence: CASSWGLAGGLYNEQFF. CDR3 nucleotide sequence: TGCGCCAGCAGCTGGGGACTAGCGGGGGGACTTTACAATGAGCAGTTCTTC.